A selection of T cell receptor beta chains follows, all from one sample in a study of CD8 T cells in Susac syndrome. Each CDR3 protein is one row after TCRdb ran MiXCR on the immunoSEQ multiplex PCR reads. The sample comprises some 190,000 distinct CDR3 sequences, approximately 94% of which are singletons, and 0.093% rests with the top ten. Sequences were obtained from CD4+ T cells from PBMCs. Receptor source: a human donor with multiple sclerosis. Each CDR3 is given with its conserved first and last residue. A D gene is named only where the DNA matches it firmly. The size entry is marked missing in some rows and otherwise reads once, few, many or a size class.

D gene: .
J gene: TRBJ1-2
V gene: TRBV20-1
clone size: .
CDR3 protein: CSASDLYGYTF
CDR3 DNA: TGCAGTGCTTCGGACCTTTATGGCTACACCTTC

D gene: .
J gene: TRBJ1-6
V gene: TRBV14
clone size: .
CDR3 protein: CASSQDGGVYNSPLHF
CDR3 DNA: TGTGCCAGCAGCCAAGATGGGGGTGTCTATAATTCACCCCTCCACTTT

D gene: TRBD2
J gene: TRBJ2-7
V gene: TRBV20-1
clone size: .
CDR3 protein: CSASTGGPYEQYF
CDR3 DNA: TGCAGTGCTAGTACGGGGGGACCCTACGAGCAGTACTTC

D gene: .
J gene: TRBJ1-1
V gene: TRBV30
clone size: .
CDR3 protein: CAWSERPRTEAFF
CDR3 DNA: TGTGCCTGGAGCGAACGGCCAAGAACTGAAGCTTTCTTT

D gene: .
J gene: TRBJ1-5
V gene: TRBV20-1
clone size: .
CDR3 protein: CSAVFGYQPQHF
CDR3 DNA: TGCAGTGCTGTCTTTGGGTATCAGCCCCAGCATTTT

D gene: .
J gene: TRBJ2-7
V gene: TRBV12-3/TRBV12-4
clone size: .
CDR3 protein: CASSLVAGSTYEQYF
CDR3 DNA: TGTGCCAGCAGTTTGGTGGCAGGGTCCACCTACGAGCAGTACTTC

D gene: TRBD2
J gene: TRBJ2-1
V gene: TRBV12-3/TRBV12-4
clone size: .
CDR3 protein: CASRGSSGGINEQFF
CDR3 DNA: TGTGCCAGCAGGGGGTCTAGCGGGGGGATTAATGAGCAGTTCTTC

D gene: TRBD1
J gene: TRBJ2-1
V gene: TRBV9
clone size: .
CDR3 protein: CASSVAPRQGNEQFF
CDR3 DNA: TGTGCCAGCAGCGTAGCTCCCCGACAGGGCAATGAGCAGTTCTTC

D gene: TRBD2
J gene: TRBJ2-2
V gene: TRBV2
clone size: .
CDR3 protein: CASSMTSGSTGELFF
CDR3 DNA: TGTGCCAGCAGCATGACTAGCGGTAGCACCGGGGAGCTGTTTTTT

D gene: TRBD1
J gene: TRBJ2-3
V gene: TRBV6-4
clone size: .
CDR3 protein: CASSPARGSTDTQYF
CDR3 DNA: TGTGCCAGCAGCCCAGCCAGGGGGAGCACAGATACGCAGTATTTT

D gene: .
J gene: TRBJ1-2
V gene: TRBV25-1
clone size: .
CDR3 protein: CASSETGTPANYGYTF
CDR3 DNA: TGTGCCAGCAGTGAAACTGGCACGCCAGCTAACTATGGCTACACCTTC

D gene: .
J gene: TRBJ2-5
V gene: TRBV27
clone size: few
CDR3 protein: CASSLSRGRETQYF
CDR3 DNA: TGTGCCAGCAGTTTATCGCGGGGAAGGGAGACCCAGTACTTC

D gene: .
J gene: TRBJ2-5
V gene: TRBV7-2
clone size: .
CDR3 protein: CASRGTSMETQYF
CDR3 DNA: TGTGCCAGCAGGGGGACATCCATGGAGACCCAGTACTTC

D gene: .
J gene: TRBJ1-2
V gene: TRBV6-2/TRBV6-3
clone size: .
CDR3 protein: CASSYVANYGYTF
CDR3 DNA: TGTGCCAGCAGTTACGTGGCTAACTATGGCTACACCTTC

D gene: .
J gene: TRBJ2-3
V gene: TRBV5-1
clone size: .
CDR3 protein: CASSSGIGWDTQYF
CDR3 DNA: TGCGCCAGCAGCTCGGGGATCGGCTGGGATACGCAGTATTTT

D gene: .
J gene: TRBJ1-2
V gene: TRBV29-1
clone size: .
CDR3 protein: CSVDLGGQRSGYTF
CDR3 DNA: TGCAGCGTTGATCTAGGGGGGCAGCGAAGTGGCTACACCTTC

D gene: TRBD2
J gene: TRBJ2-1
V gene: TRBV12-3/TRBV12-4
clone size: .
CDR3 protein: CASSQIAGGGYNEQFF
CDR3 DNA: TGTGCCAGCAGTCAGATAGCGGGGGGCGGATACAATGAGCAGTTCTTC

D gene: .
J gene: TRBJ1-5
V gene: TRBV2
clone size: .
CDR3 protein: CASSREMDQPQHF
CDR3 DNA: TGTGCCAGCAGTAGGGAAATGGATCAGCCCCAGCATTTT

D gene: TRBD2
J gene: TRBJ2-3
V gene: TRBV7-3
clone size: .
CDR3 protein: CASSLGLAGFSTDTQYF
CDR3 DNA: TGTGCCAGCAGCTTAGGGCTAGCGGGTTTTAGCACAGATACGCAGTATTTT

D gene: TRBD2
J gene: TRBJ2-7
V gene: TRBV20-1
clone size: .
CDR3 protein: CSAETSGFSYEQYF
CDR3 DNA: TGCAGTGCCGAGACTAGCGGGTTCTCCTACGAGCAGTACTTC

D gene: .
J gene: TRBJ1-5
V gene: TRBV12-5
clone size: .
CDR3 protein: CASAPGLGDQPQHF
CDR3 DNA: TGTGCTAGTGCCCCGGGTTTGGGCGATCAGCCCCAGCATTTT

D gene: .
J gene: TRBJ1-5
V gene: TRBV30
clone size: .
CDR3 protein: CAWSGIKVNQPQHF
CDR3 DNA: TGTGCCTGGAGTGGCATTAAGGTAAATCAGCCCCAGCATTTT

D gene: .
J gene: TRBJ1-3
V gene: TRBV12-3/TRBV12-4
clone size: .
CDR3 protein: CASSFSSGNTIYF
CDR3 DNA: TGTGCCAGCAGTTTCTCATCTGGAAACACCATATATTTT

D gene: .
J gene: TRBJ1-2
V gene: TRBV9
clone size: .
CDR3 protein: CASSVDGQRADGYTF
CDR3 DNA: TGTGCCAGCAGCGTAGATGGCCAGCGGGCGGATGGCTACACCTTC

D gene: .
J gene: TRBJ1-2
V gene: TRBV4-2
clone size: .
CDR3 protein: CASSQDRGILYGYTF
CDR3 DNA: TGTGCCAGCAGCCAAGATCGGGGCATTCTCTATGGCTACACCTTC

D gene: .
J gene: TRBJ1-5
V gene: TRBV11-2
clone size: .
CDR3 protein: CASSPGVHGRQAQHF
CDR3 DNA: TGTGCCAGCAGCCCGGGGGTTCATGGGAGGCAGGCCCAGCATTTT

D gene: TRBD1
J gene: TRBJ1-2
V gene: TRBV7-8
clone size: .
CDR3 protein: CASSFGFGTGAWDGYTF
CDR3 DNA: TGTGCCAGCAGCTTCGGCTTCGGGACAGGGGCTTGGGATGGCTACACCTTC

D gene: .
J gene: TRBJ1-1
V gene: TRBV7-2
clone size: once
CDR3 protein: CASSPRGQIASEAFF
CDR3 DNA: TGTGCCAGCAGCCCGAGAGGGCAGATTGCGTCTGAAGCTTTCTTT

D gene: .
J gene: TRBJ1-1
V gene: TRBV20-1
clone size: few
CDR3 protein: CSARQGGTEAFF
CDR3 DNA: TGCAGTGCTAGACAGGGTGGCACTGAAGCTTTCTTT

D gene: .
J gene: TRBJ2-3
V gene: TRBV29-1
clone size: .
CDR3 protein: CSVEVGVVDTQYF
CDR3 DNA: TGCAGCGTTGAGGTCGGGGTTGTAGATACGCAGTATTTT

D gene: .
J gene: TRBJ2-2
V gene: TRBV30
clone size: .
CDR3 protein: CAWAYGGELFF
CDR3 DNA: TGTGCCTGGGCATACGGCGGGGAGCTGTTTTTT

D gene: .
J gene: TRBJ1-1
V gene: TRBV20-1
clone size: .
CDR3 protein: CSASMGNTEAFF
CDR3 DNA: TGCAGTGCTAGTATGGGAAACACTGAAGCTTTCTTT

D gene: TRBD2
J gene: TRBJ2-7
V gene: TRBV6-2/TRBV6-3
clone size: .
CDR3 protein: CASRLAGGNYEQYF
CDR3 DNA: TGTGCCAGCAGATTAGCGGGGGGGAACTACGAGCAGTACTTC

D gene: .
J gene: TRBJ1-2
V gene: TRBV7-2
clone size: .
CDR3 protein: CASSFVTDLSF
CDR3 DNA: TGTGCCAGCAGCTTCGTGACTGACCTTAGCTTC

D gene: TRBD2
J gene: TRBJ2-1
V gene: TRBV5-4
clone size: .
CDR3 protein: CASSTPSGPYNEQFF
CDR3 DNA: TGTGCCAGCAGTACCCCTAGCGGGCCTTACAATGAGCAGTTCTTC

D gene: TRBD2
J gene: TRBJ2-3
V gene: TRBV20-1
clone size: .
CDR3 protein: CSAREAGTSRGLGTQYF
CDR3 DNA: TGCAGTGCTAGAGAGGCCGGGACTAGCCGGGGTCTCGGTACGCAGTATTTT

D gene: .
J gene: TRBJ2-3
V gene: TRBV11-2
clone size: .
CDR3 protein: CASSLAFMGGRADTQYF
CDR3 DNA: TGTGCCAGCAGCTTAGCTTTTATGGGGGGTCGGGCAGATACGCAGTATTTT

D gene: .
J gene: TRBJ1-2
V gene: TRBV6-6
clone size: .
CDR3 protein: CASSSGAGGYTF
CDR3 DNA: TGTGCCAGCAGTTCAGGGGCGGGTGGCTACACCTTC

D gene: .
J gene: TRBJ1-2
V gene: TRBV6-5
clone size: .
CDR3 protein: CASTGRSGYGYTF
CDR3 DNA: TGTGCCAGCACCGGAAGGTCAGGCTATGGCTACACCTTC

D gene: .
J gene: TRBJ2-7
V gene: TRBV29-1
clone size: .
CDR3 protein: CSVEPGGGEQYF
CDR3 DNA: TGCAGCGTTGAACCCGGGGGCGGCGAGCAGTACTTC

D gene: TRBD1
J gene: TRBJ2-1
V gene: TRBV27
clone size: .
CDR3 protein: CASSLQQGAHLYNEQFF
CDR3 DNA: TGTGCCAGCAGTTTACAACAGGGGGCCCACCTCTACAATGAGCAGTTCTTC

D gene: .
J gene: TRBJ2-1
V gene: TRBV20-1
clone size: .
CDR3 protein: CSARGGASSYNEQFF
CDR3 DNA: TGCAGTGCTAGAGGAGGGGCTAGCTCCTACAATGAGCAGTTCTTC

D gene: .
J gene: TRBJ1-1
V gene: TRBV5-1
clone size: .
CDR3 protein: CASSSPGTEAFF
CDR3 DNA: TGCGCCAGCAGCTCCCCAGGTACTGAAGCTTTCTTT

D gene: .
J gene: TRBJ1-5
V gene: TRBV7-2
clone size: .
CDR3 protein: CASSLSQGQPQHF
CDR3 DNA: TGTGCCAGCAGCTTATCACAGGGCCAGCCCCAGCATTTT

D gene: .
J gene: TRBJ2-1
V gene: TRBV6-5
clone size: once
CDR3 protein: CASQRTPSSYNEQLF
CDR3 DNA: TGTGCCAGCCAACGGACACCGAGCTCCTACAATGAGCAGCTCTTC

D gene: .
J gene: TRBJ2-3
V gene: TRBV6-1
clone size: .
CDR3 protein: CASSGWSTDTQYF
CDR3 DNA: TGTGCCAGCAGTGGGTGGTCCACAGATACGCAGTATTTT